This T cell receptor (beta chain) was identified in a study of human T cells and chemical hapten exposure. TCRdb passed the RACE reads through MiXCR, listing each CDR3 protein once. In the table there are 200,000 to 300,000 distinct CDR3 sequences, over 8% of which are singletons. The V and J ends lost 5 bases and 5 bases, in that order; junction bases with no gene match: 4. CDR3 length: 15 residues. Germline loops: CDR1 KGHDR, CDR2 SFDVKD. This sample's time point: pre-sensitization, week 0. Treatment indicated: therapeutic diphenylcyclopropenone sensitization with weekly scalp DPC. This clonotype was seen ten or more times.

The chain links TRBV24-1 to TRBJ2-2, with 10 bases aligning to TRBD1. This sequence originates from a woman aged 40 to 50 with alopecia areata. Some clones in this sample may be carry-over from other donors' samples. This material consisted of whole blood, taken in connection with sensitization to the hapten diphenylcyclopropenone (DPC). As DNA, the CDR3 is TGTGCCACCAGTGGACAGGGGGCGCGGACCGGGGAGCTGTTTTTT. Translation: CATSGQGARTGELFF.